These T cell receptor beta chains were read from a single sample in a study of Graves' ophthalmopathy and Graves' hyperthyroidism. TCRdb called the multiplex PCR reads again in MiXCR, with one record for every CDR3 protein. Of 580,000 or so distinct CDR3 sequences detected, roughly 40% appear once; the ten largest clones hold roughly 4%. Source material: peripheral blood or thyroid tissue (not recorded which). All receptors derive from an adult man with Graves' hyperthyroidism. The CDR3 runs from the conserved cysteine through the conserved F or W. Fields, in order: CDR3 length, J gene, V gene, clone size, D gene, CDR3 protein, CDR3 DNA. D genes are given only for firm matches. Part of the rows lack a size; the others show once, few, many or a class for expanded clones.

>14|TRBJ1-4|TRBV2|.|.
CASTGPVTGEKLFF
TGTGCCAGCACCGGCCCCGTGACTGGGGAAAAACTGTTTTTT
>14|TRBJ1-3|TRBV7-9|.|.
CGGNAGAPGNTIYF
TGTGGCGGAAATGCAGGGGCCCCTGGAAACACCATATATTTT
>17|TRBJ2-7|TRBV20-1|.|TRBD2
CSARASGLVLTTYEQYF
TGCAGTGCTAGAGCTTCCGGACTAGTACTTACCACCTACGAGCAGTACTTC
>15|TRBJ1-2|TRBV24-1|many|.
CATSDWGDGESGYTF
TGTGCCACCAGTGATTGGGGTGACGGGGAGAGTGGCTACACCTTC
>15|TRBJ2-7|TRBV2|few|.
CASSFSPGAAYEQYF
TGTGCCAGCAGTTTTTCCCCGGGGGCCGCCTACGAGCAGTACTTC
>15|TRBJ1-4|TRBV7-6|few|TRBD1
CASSVTGGLDEKLFF
TGTGCCAGCAGCGTAACAGGGGGATTAGATGAAAAACTGTTTTTT
>15|TRBJ1-5|TRBV7-8|.|.
CASSRSSGGEQPQHF
TGTGCCAGCAGCCGATCTAGTGGCGGGGAGCAGCCCCAGCATTTT
>16|TRBJ1-6|TRBV27|few|.
CASSLPPGRTNSPLHF
TGTGCCAGCAGTTTACCACCTGGACGAACCAATTCACCCCTCCACTTT
>16|TRBJ1-2|TRBV12-3/TRBV12-4|few|TRBD1
CASSLDPTGVNYGYTF
TGTGCCAGCAGCCTAGACCCGACAGGGGTTAACTATGGCTACACCTTC
>12|TRBJ1-1|TRBV20-1|many|TRBD1
CSASTGGTEAFF
TGCAGTGCCTCGACAGGGGGCACTGAAGCTTTCTTT
>13|TRBJ1-2|TRBV29-1|many|.
CSVEGRENYGYTF
TGCAGCGTTGAAGGGCGCGAGAACTATGGCTACACCTTC
>13|TRBJ1-1|TRBV7-9|many|.
CASRPRGGAEAFF
TGTGCCAGCAGACCCCGGGGGGGCGCTGAAGCTTTCTTT
>14|TRBJ1-4|TRBV18|.|TRBD1
CASSPGTGKGKLFF
TGTGCCAGCTCACCCGGGACAGGGAAGGGAAAACTGTTTTTT
>13|TRBJ2-7|TRBV29-1|.|.
CSVVPGASYEQYF
TGCAGCGTTGTTCCGGGGGCCTCCTACGAGCAGTACTTC
>14|TRBJ2-5|TRBV7-8|many|TRBD1
CASSHRQGWETQYF
TGTGCCAGCAGTCACCGACAGGGATGGGAGACCCAGTACTTC
>15|TRBJ2-7|TRBV7-9|.|TRBD1
CASSRGQGIYNEQYF
TGTGCCAGCAGCCGAGGACAGGGGATCTACAATGAGCAGTACTTC
>14|TRBJ1-4|TRBV30|few|.
CAWSVGSLNEKLFF
TGTGCCTGGAGTGTCGGCAGCCTTAATGAAAAACTGTTTTTT
>14|TRBJ1-2|TRBV6-5|many|.
CASSADINGYGYTF
TGTGCCAGCAGTGCGGACATAAACGGTTATGGCTACACCTTC
>19|TRBJ1-5|TRBV2|many|TRBD1
CASSVPEGTGGYSNQPQHF
TGTGCCAGCAGTGTCCCGGAAGGGACAGGGGGATATAGCAATCAGCCCCAGCATTTT
>15|TRBJ2-7|TRBV7-9|many|.
CASSQRSEPSYEQYF
TGTGCCAGCAGCCAGCGGAGCGAACCCTCCTACGAGCAGTACTTC
>13|TRBJ1-1|TRBV12-3/TRBV12-4|many|.
CASSSEVGTEAFF
TGTGCCAGCAGTTCGGAGGTGGGAACTGAAGCTTTCTTT
>15|TRBJ2-7|TRBV20-1|many|TRBD1
CSALDRGKGGYEQYF
TGCAGTGCACTAGACAGGGGGAAAGGAGGCTACGAGCAGTACTTC
>15|TRBJ2-7|TRBV9|.|TRBD2
CASSSGGGVEGEQYF
TGTGCCAGCAGCTCGGGTGGGGGGGTTGAGGGCGAGCAGTACTTC
>13|TRBJ1-5|TRBV6-2/TRBV6-3|.|.
CANSSALKGPQHF
TGTGCCAACAGTTCCGCCTTGAAGGGGCCCCAGCATTTT
>15|TRBJ1-2|TRBV7-9|.|TRBD1
CASSWGGQGNYGYTF
TGTGCCAGCAGCTGGGGGGGACAGGGAAACTATGGCTACACCTTC
>18|TRBJ1-2|TRBV7-9|.|TRBD1
CASSNYNRGRQANYGYTF
TGTGCCAGCAGCAATTATAACAGGGGGCGTCAAGCTAACTATGGCTACACCTTC
>14|TRBJ1-4|TRBV12-3/TRBV12-4|many|.
CASSWGTVGEKLFF
TGTGCCAGCAGTTGGGGGACGGTGGGCGAAAAACTGTTTTTT
>16|TRBJ1-5|TRBV20-1|.|.
CSADGTSGRGNQPQHF
TGCAGTGCCGACGGGACTAGCGGGAGGGGGAATCAGCCCCAGCATTTT
>12|TRBJ1-2|TRBV19|many|TRBD1
CASTQGAQGYTF
TGTGCCAGTACCCAGGGGGCGCAAGGCTACACCTTC
>14|TRBJ2-1|TRBV5-6|.|.
CASSLKGLGNEQFF
TGTGCCAGCAGCTTGAAAGGGTTAGGGAATGAGCAGTTCTTC
>12|TRBJ1-4|TRBV7-9|.|.
CASSRGVEKLFF
TGTGCCAGCAGCCGGGGAGTTGAAAAACTGTTTTTT
>12|TRBJ1-2|TRBV12-3/TRBV12-4|many|.
CASSLGPYGYTF
TGTGCCAGCAGTTTAGGTCCGTATGGCTACACCTTC
>16|TRBJ2-7|TRBV7-9|many|TRBD2
CASSSASVGGGYEQYF
TGTGCCAGCAGCTCCGCATCGGTGGGGGGGGGCTACGAGCAGTACTTC
>15|TRBJ2-5|TRBV6-1|many|.
CASSKRDTFQETQYF
TGTGCCAGCAGCAAACGGGACACCTTCCAAGAGACCCAGTACTTC
>14|TRBJ2-1|TRBV24-1|.|TRBD2
CATSGTSGYNEQFF
TGTGCCACCAGTGGGACTAGCGGATACAATGAGCAGTTCTTC
>13|TRBJ2-2|TRBV10-1|.|.
CASSEQVDGELFF
TGCGCCAGCAGTGAACAGGTTGATGGGGAGCTGTTTTTT
>13|TRBJ2-1|TRBV6-5|.|.
CASSRDSLYEQFF
TGTGCCAGCAGTCGTGACAGTCTCTACGAGCAGTTCTTC
>14|TRBJ1-1|TRBV19|many|.
CASSPQGENTEAFF
TGTGCCAGTAGTCCACAGGGAGAGAACACTGAAGCTTTCTTT
>15|TRBJ2-3|TRBV2|.|TRBD1
CASSGPGGGTDTQYF
TGTGCCAGCAGTGGACCAGGGGGCGGCACAGATACGCAGTATTTT
>16|TRBJ2-2|TRBV7-9|.|TRBD2
CASSSPGLAGHNELFF
TGTGCCAGCAGCTCACCGGGACTAGCGGGACACAATGAGCTGTTTTTT
>11|TRBJ2-7|TRBV20-1|.|TRBD2
CSTRLAGERYF
TGCAGCACCAGACTAGCGGGAGAGCGGTACTTC
>16|TRBJ2-7|TRBV6-6|.|.
CASSGTVAGSGYEQYF
TGTGCCAGCAGTGGGACGGTGGCAGGCTCGGGGTACGAGCAGTACTTC
>14|TRBJ1-1|TRBV9|many|.
CASSVAQQNTEAFF
TGTGCCAGCAGCGTAGCACAACAGAACACTGAAGCTTTCTTT
>15|TRBJ2-7|TRBV7-2|many|.
CASSSAGTFSYEQYF
TGTGCCAGCAGTTCCGCCGGGACTTTCTCCTACGAGCAGTACTTC
>19|TRBJ1-4|TRBV6-6|.|.
CASSYTSGRALNSGHAMFF
TGTGCCAGCAGTTACACGTCCGGGAGGGCCCTAAACAGTGGTCACGCAATGTTTTTT
>14|TRBJ1-2|TRBV27|.|.
CASSLDKRNYGYTF
TGTGCCAGCAGTTTAGACAAGAGAAACTATGGCTACACCTTC
>14|TRBJ1-6|TRBV6-5|many|.
CASSSRGSDSPLHF
TGTGCCAGCAGTAGCAGGGGATCGGATTCACCCCTCCACTTT
>14|TRBJ1-6|TRBV7-8|many|.
CASSQVGPDSPLHF
TGTGCCAGCAGCCAAGTGGGGCCCGATTCACCCCTCCACTTT
>12|TRBJ1-3|TRBV10-3|.|TRBD1
CAIQGTANTIYF
TGTGCCATCCAAGGGACAGCGAACACCATATATTTT
>13|TRBJ2-2|TRBV10-3|many|.
CAIRIQGTGELFF
TGTGCCATCAGGATACAGGGTACTGGGGAGCTGTTTTTT
>14|TRBJ1-1|TRBV11-1|.|.
CALRSARGNTEAFF
TGTGCCTTGCGGTCCGCCCGAGGGAACACTGAAGCTTTCTTT
>17|TRBJ1-4|TRBV24-1|many|.
CATSENSSPATNEKLFF
TGTGCCACCAGTGAAAACAGCAGTCCTGCAACTAATGAAAAACTGTTTTTT
>11|TRBJ1-2|TRBV9|.|.
CASSRSSGYTF
TGTGCCAGCAGCCGATCTAGTGGCTACACCTTC
>17|TRBJ2-2|TRBV15|many|.
CATSRDRGRVNTGELFF
TGTGCCACCAGCAGAGATCGGGGCAGGGTCAACACCGGGGAGCTGTTTTTT
>14|TRBJ2-1|TRBV7-2|few|.
CASSFYGGSNEQFF
TGTGCCAGCAGCTTTTACGGGGGAAGCAATGAGCAGTTCTTC
>14|TRBJ2-1|TRBV7-9|few|TRBD2
CASKAGGPSDEQFF
TGTGCCAGCAAGGCGGGAGGGCCCTCCGATGAGCAGTTCTTC